Shown below are 27 T cell receptor beta chains from a single sample sequenced in a study of beta chain features in type 1 diabetes. As every portion of the isolated RNA was reverse transcribed, the sequencing read expressed TCRB transcripts. Only in-frame clones appear in the TCRdb table, and some are missing; sequencing was by immunoSEQ multiplex PCR. The sample lists about 60,000 clones, about 61% seen once, with around 2.2% in the top ten. The sequenced sample consisted of Tregs from blood. All receptors derive from a woman younger than 35 in good health.

The chain links TRBV5-1 to TRBJ1-2, with D unresolved. CDR3 length: 13 amino acids. In germline, CDR1 is SGHRS, CDR2 YFSETQ. Trimming shortened V by 4 bases and J by 7 bases, and 14 bases separated the two germline ends. CDR3 DNA: TGCGCCAGCAGCCAGACGACCGGGAGTGGCTACACCTTC. This gives the protein CASSQTTGSGYTF.

There are a few counts of this clone. This chain joins TRBV30 and TRBJ2-3; tentatively, D is TRBD1 (7 bases). Germline values: CDR1 GTSNPN, CDR2 SVGIG (reference sequence). The ends were cut back, 0 bases at V and 4 bases at J, with 17 bases in the middle. The CDR3 is 16 amino acids. CDR3 in amino acids: CAWSVQGTAVPDTQYF. The CDR3 bases are TGTGCCTGGAGTGTACAGGGGACTGCCGTCCCAGATACGCAGTATTTT.

V and J are TRBV29-1 and TRBJ2-5; 8 bases are shared with TRBD1. The CDR3 sequence is 13 residues long. The V gene's germline CDR1 is SQVTM and CDR2 ANQGSEA. Trimming removed 6 bases from V and 4 bases from J; junction bases left unmatched: 7. The CDR3 DNA is TGCAGCGTAGACCTCAGGGGGCCAGAGACCCAGTACTTC. Translation gives CSVDLRGPETQYF.

This clone was recorded a few times. The same CDR3 also results from other DNA sequences found in this sample. The rearrangement links TRBV5-1 to TRBJ2-7; TRBD1 might be the D (5 bases). The CDR3 has 12 residues. CDR1 is SGHRS, CDR2 YFSETQ, per germline. V lost 3 bases and J 3 bases, leaving 7 bases between the germline ends. In nucleotides, the CDR3 is TGCGCCAGCAGCTCCGACAGCTACGAGCAGTACTTC. It yields the protein CASSSDSYEQYF.

The chain employs TRBV27 and TRBJ2-7; 14 nucleotides line up with TRBD2. Germline CDR1 MNHEY, CDR2 SMNVEV (reference sequence). This CDR3 contains 16 residues. The V gene end was trimmed by 6 bases and the J gene end by 6 bases; junction bases not matched to a gene: 10. The CDR3 protein is CASSGTSGGERREQYF. CDR3 nucleotides: TGTGCCAGCAGCGGGACTAGCGGGGGCGAGAGGCGCGAGCAGTACTTC.

This clone was detected a few times. The V call is TRBV7-9, the J call TRBJ2-1; weak D call: TRBD2 (5 bases). The CDR3 has 18 amino acids. The germline gives CDR1 SEHNR, CDR2 FQNEAQ (reference sequence). V gave up 1 base and J gave up 1 base, with 17 bases separating them. CDR3 sequence reads: CASSLVPGGERSYNEQFF. Written as DNA, the CDR3 is TGTGCCAGCAGCTTAGTACCGGGTGGGGAGCGGTCCTACAATGAGCAGTTCTTC.

This clone has just a few counts. The chain has TRBV27 and TRBJ1-2; 10 bases fit TRBD1. Germline CDR1 reads MNHEY; CDR2 reads SMNVEV (reference sequence). The length of the CDR3 is 17 residues. The V gene end was trimmed by 5 bases and the J gene end by 4 bases; junction bases not matched to a gene: 13. The chain's CDR3 is CASSPRKGTGDLYGYTF. In DNA form, the CDR3 reads TGTGCCAGCAGTCCCCGGAAGGGGACAGGGGACCTCTATGGCTACACCTTC.

The chain carries TRBV11-2 and TRBJ1-5, with TRBD1 matching 8 bases. CDR3 length: 16 amino acids. The germline gives CDR1 SGHAT, CDR2 FQNNGV. After removal of 4 bases from V and 2 bases from J, the junction contained 7 bases not matched to a gene. As DNA, the CDR3 is TGTGCCAGCAGCTCTCGGACAGGGAGTGGCAATCAGCCCCAGCATTTT. It specifies CASSSRTGSGNQPQHF.

The CDR3 spells CASSFGADTQYF. CDR3 sequence (DNA): TGTGCCAGCAGCTTTGGAGCAGATACGCAGTATTTT. V usage is TRBV5-4 and J usage is TRBJ2-3; D remains ambiguous. The ends were cut back, 2 bases at V and 4 bases at J, with 5 bases in the middle. CDR3 size: 12 residues. The germline V gene has CDR1 SGHNT and CDR2 YYREEE (reference sequence). Drawing the rest from reference TRBV5-4 and TRBJ2-3, the complete variable domain is ETGVTQSPTHLIKTRGQQVTLRCSSQSGHNTVSWYQQALGQGPQFIFQYYREEENGRGNFPPRFSGLQFPNYSSELNVNALELDDSALYLCASSFGADTQYFGPGTRLTVL.

The chain recombines TRBV19 with TRBJ1-6; perhaps TRBD1 as D (6 bases). The ends were cut back, 5 bases at V and 3 bases at J, with 11 bases in the middle. Per the germline V gene, CDR1 is LNHDA and CDR2 is SQIVND (reference sequence). The CDR3 is 15 amino acids. The CDR3 here is CASSRGAIYNSPLHF. CDR3 in DNA: TGTGCCAGTAGTCGGGGGGCCATCTATAATTCACCCCTCCACTTT.

This clone has more than one count but fewer than ten. V and J are TRBV10-3 and TRBJ1-5; a weak D match, TRBD1 (5 bases). V was cut by 6 bases and J by 2 bases, with 20 bases left in between. The CDR3 contains 17 residues. CDR1 is ENHRY and CDR2 is SYGVKD in the germline V gene. CDR3 residues: CAISPNAIDSRNQPQHF. CDR3 nucleotide sequence: TGTGCCATCAGCCCCAACGCTATCGACAGCCGCAATCAGCCCCAGCATTTT.

The chain joins TRBV4-2 to TRBJ2-3, with D possibly TRBD2 on 6 matching bases. Germline-derived CDR1 and CDR2 are LGHNA and YNFKEQ. The CDR3 is 18 residues long. V lost 3 bases and J lost 0, with 19 bases in between. The CDR3 DNA follows: TGTGCCAGCAGCCAGTTCCGGGACTCAGATTCTAGCACAGATACGCAGTATTTT. This translates into CASSQFRDSDSSTDTQYF.

CDR3 in DNA: TGTGCCAGCAGCTTGGCCACGACAGCATCCTACGAGCAGTACTTC. It encodes CASSLATTASYEQYF. The rearrangement joins TRBV5-5 to TRBJ2-7; TRBD1 might be the D (5 bases). Germline V CDR1 and CDR2: SGHKS, YYEKEE (reference sequence). The V and J ends lost 0 bases and 1 base respectively, with 11 bases between them. This CDR3 is built from 15 residues. The variable domain in full, with the rest retrieved from reference TRBV5-5 and TRBJ2-7, is DAGVTQSPTHLIKTRGQQVTLRCSPISGHKSVSWYQQVLGQGPQFIFQYYEKEERGRGNFPDRFSARQFPNYSSELNVNALLLGDSALYLCASSLATTASYEQYFGPGTRLTVT.

The chain carries TRBV13 and TRBJ2-1; D remains unclear. The germline V and J ends were trimmed by 1 base and 8 bases, with 9 bases remaining between them. CDR1 PRHDT and CDR2 FYEKMQ come from the germline V gene (reference sequence). The CDR3 has 13 amino acids. The CDR3 reads CASSLAPFDEQFF. DNA for the CDR3: TGTGCCAGCAGCTTAGCCCCCTTTGATGAGCAGTTCTTC.

This sequence joins TRBV30 and TRBJ1-5; D unclear. CDR3 length equals 13 residues. Per germline, CDR1 GTSNPN and CDR2 SVGIG (reference sequence). V shed 2 bases and J shed 2 bases, with 7 bases lying between them. The CDR3 reads CAWSTSGNQPQHF. The CDR3 DNA is TGTGCCTGGAGTACGAGTGGCAATCAGCCCCAGCATTTT.

CDR3 residues: CASSPQGSYNYGYTF. As DNA, the CDR3 is TGTGCCAGCTCACCACAGGGGTCGTATAACTATGGCTACACCTTC. V and J are TRBV18 and TRBJ1-2, with D tentatively TRBD1 (5 bases). CDR3 length: 15 amino acids. CDR1 and CDR2 (germline): KGHSH, LQKENI. Trimming took off 1 base at V and 1 base at J, with 10 bases between the two ends.

This sequence joins TRBV7-2 and TRBJ1-6, with D possibly matching TRBD1 (5 bases). The CDR3 is made up of 19 amino acids. The V and J ends lost 2 bases and 0 bases respectively, with 17 bases between them. Germline V gene lookup returns CDR1 SGHTA and CDR2 FQGNSA. CDR3: CASSLLDTRSSSYNSPLHF. Here the CDR3 DNA reads TGTGCCAGCAGCTTACTGGACACCAGGTCAAGCTCCTATAATTCACCCCTCCACTTT.

This clone was picked up a small number of times. The J gene is TRBJ2-3, the V gene TRBV7-2, with D hard to call. The V gene's germline CDR1 is SGHTA and CDR2 FQGNSA. This CDR3 region has 13 residues. Trimming cost V 2 bases and J 1 base, with 4 bases left between them. CDR3 coding DNA: TGTGCCAGCAGCTTAACAGGCACAGATACGCAGTATTTT. Its translation is CASSLTGTDTQYF.

The V call is TRBV7-2, the J call TRBJ2-7, with D perhaps TRBD2 (6 bases). CDR1 SGHTA and CDR2 FQGNSA come from the germline V gene. The CDR3 sequence is 12 residues long. The V end lost 5 bases, the J end lost 3 bases, and 8 bases lay between the germline ends. CDR3 residues: CASSVGGYEQYF. In DNA form, the CDR3 reads TGTGCCAGCAGCGTCGGGGGCTACGAGCAGTACTTC.

In DNA form, the CDR3 reads TGTGCCAGTAGTATGGACAGGATCGGCTACACCTTC. It encodes CASSMDRIGYTF. The rearrangement uses TRBV19 and TRBJ1-2; 7 bases map to TRBD1. J gave up 8 bases and V 3 bases, and 3 bases lay outside the gene matches. This CDR3 has 12 amino acids. Germline V CDR1 and CDR2: LNHDA, SQIVND (reference sequence).

J is TRBJ1-1 and V is TRBV7-9, with unresolved D. Germline V gene lookup returns CDR1 SEHNR and CDR2 FQNEAQ (reference sequence). V lost 5 bases to trimming and J lost 2 bases, with 9 bases between them. This CDR3 is built from 13 residues. The CDR3 is CASSPGANTEAFF. CDR3 coding DNA: TGTGCCAGCAGCCCTGGAGCTAACACTGAAGCTTTCTTT.

This clone was picked up a small number of times. The CDR3 coding sequence is TGTGCCAGCACTCTAGGGGGAAGCTCCTACGAGCAGTACTTC. As protein: CASTLGGSSYEQYF. The gene calls are TRBV6-6 and TRBJ2-7; TRBD1 might be the D (6 bases). V was cut by 7 bases and J by 0 bases, with 13 bases left in between. The CDR3 length is 14 residues. Looked up from germline, CDR1 is MNHNY and CDR2 is SVGAGI (reference sequence).

This clone was detected once. The chain employs TRBV28 and TRBJ1-5; D not resolved. Germline assignment: CDR1 MDHEN and CDR2 SYDVKM. The V and J ends lost 1 base and 7 bases respectively, with 5 bases between them. The CDR3 runs to 12 residues. CDR3 DNA: TGTGCCAGCAGTTTATTACAGCAGCCCCAGCATTTT. Translating it yields CASSLLQQPQHF.

This clone was observed a few times. This chain uses TRBV29-1 with TRBJ2-1; 10 nucleotides line up with TRBD2. Per germline, CDR1 SQVTM and CDR2 ANQGSEA. The ends lost 1 base at V and 6 bases at J; junction bases unmatched: 9. The CDR3 totals 16 residues. The CDR3 bases are TGCAGCGTTGAAGCTGCTAGCGGGAGACGGGCCAATGAGCAGTTCTTC. Its protein product is CSVEAASGRRANEQFF.

This chain connects TRBV6-5 to TRBJ2-1; 13 positions match TRBD2. With V trimmed by 6 bases and J by 4 bases, 0 bases remained unmatched. The CDR3 has 14 residues. Germline-derived CDR1 and CDR2 are MNHEY and SVGAGI. This CDR3 reads CASRGLAGYNEQFF. The CDR3 nucleotides read TGTGCCAGCAGGGGACTAGCGGGGTACAATGAGCAGTTCTTC.

The chain uses TRBV7-9 and TRBJ2-6, with D unclear. V was pared by 0 bases and J by 1 base, with 10 bases between. The CDR3 has 17 amino acids. The germline V gene encodes CDR1 SEHNR and CDR2 FQNEAQ (reference sequence). The CDR3 DNA sequence: TGTGCCAGCAGCTTAGCGGCTGGGCAGTCTGGGGCCAACGTCCTGACTTTC. This codes for CASSLAAGQSGANVLTF.

V usage is TRBV6-6 and J usage is TRBJ2-5, with D hard to call. The CDR3 totals 12 residues. The V gene's germline CDR1 is MNHNY and CDR2 SVGAGI (reference sequence). The germline V and J ends were trimmed by 4 bases and 2 bases, with 5 bases remaining between them. The CDR3 region is CASSSQQETQYF. In DNA form, the CDR3 reads TGTGCCAGCAGTTCCCAACAAGAGACCCAGTACTTC.